This T cell receptor beta chain comes out of a study of high-grade serous ovarian cancer treatment subgroups. Assay: immunoSEQ multiplex PCR; the TCRdb copy retains only in-frame clones and omits some. The table records 8,500 to 9,500 clones, approximately 90% of them present only once. Germline values: CDR1 SGHDT, CDR2 YYEEEE. The CDR3 spans 18 residues. With 0 bases removed from V and 6 bases from J, the gap between germline ends came to 22 bases. On this clone: Its target is not known.

Tumor tissue was taken before any definitive surgery or chemotherapy was given. Study results and caveats: The analyses considered CDR3 and ignored CDR1 and CDR2.

Sequenced input: tumor tissue. The source of this sequence is a human donor with high-grade serous ovarian cancer. The gene calls are TRBV5-6 and TRBJ1-5; no reliable D call. The DNA of the CDR3 is TGTGCCAGCAGCTTGGGCCCCTACCGGGCCCCAAGAATTCAGCCCCAGCATTTT. It is translated as CASSLGPYRAPRIQPQHF.